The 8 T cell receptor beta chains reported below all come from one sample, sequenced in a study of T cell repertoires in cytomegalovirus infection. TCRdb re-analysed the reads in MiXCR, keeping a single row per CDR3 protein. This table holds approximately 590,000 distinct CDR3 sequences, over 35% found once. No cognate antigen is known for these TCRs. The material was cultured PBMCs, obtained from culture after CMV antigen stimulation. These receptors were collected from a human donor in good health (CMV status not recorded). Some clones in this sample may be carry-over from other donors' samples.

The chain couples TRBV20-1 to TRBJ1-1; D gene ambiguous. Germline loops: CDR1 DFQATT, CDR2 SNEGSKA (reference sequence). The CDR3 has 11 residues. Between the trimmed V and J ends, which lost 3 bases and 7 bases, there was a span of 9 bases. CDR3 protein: CSARRAREAFF. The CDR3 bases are TGCAGTGCTAGGCGGGCCCGTGAAGCTTTCTTT.

Here the CDR3 DNA reads TGCGCCAGCAGCCAGGTCACTAGCGGGGCTTCCTACGAGCAGTACTTC. Translated, it gives CASSQVTSGASYEQYF. The chain couples TRBV4-1 to TRBJ2-7, with 10 bases matching TRBD2. Germline lookup yields CDR1 MGHRA and CDR2 YSYEKL. J gave up 1 base and V 3 bases, and 6 bases lay outside the gene matches. The CDR3 is 16 residues long.

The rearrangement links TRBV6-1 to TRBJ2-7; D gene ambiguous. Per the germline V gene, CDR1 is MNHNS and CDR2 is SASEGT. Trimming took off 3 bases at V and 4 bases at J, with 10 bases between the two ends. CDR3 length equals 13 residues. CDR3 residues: CASSEDVAYEQYF. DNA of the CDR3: TGTGCCAGCAGTGAGGATGTGGCGTACGAGCAGTACTTC.

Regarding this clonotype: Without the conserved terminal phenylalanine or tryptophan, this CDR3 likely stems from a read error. The CDR3, as DNA: TGTGCCAGCAGCTTAGTTGGGGGGGGGAGCACAGATACGCAGTATTTG. It encodes CASSLVGGGSTDTQYL. The chain combines TRBV7-2 with TRBJ2-3, with 7 positions matching TRBD2. CDR3 size: 16 residues. Trimming at V came to 1 base and at J to 0 bases, leaving 4 bases not matched to a gene. Looked up from germline, CDR1 is SGHTA and CDR2 is FQGNSA.

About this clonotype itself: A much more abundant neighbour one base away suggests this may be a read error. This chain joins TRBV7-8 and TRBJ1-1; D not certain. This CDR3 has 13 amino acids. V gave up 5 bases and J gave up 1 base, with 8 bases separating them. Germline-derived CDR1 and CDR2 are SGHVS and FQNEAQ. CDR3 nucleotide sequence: TGTGCCAGCAGCAAATGGAGGAACACTGAAGCTTTCTTT. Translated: CASSKWRNTEAFF.

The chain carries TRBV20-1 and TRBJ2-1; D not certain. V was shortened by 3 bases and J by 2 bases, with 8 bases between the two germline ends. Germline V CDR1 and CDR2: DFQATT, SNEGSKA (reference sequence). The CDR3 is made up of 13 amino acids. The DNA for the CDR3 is TGCAGTGCTAGGCCCCCCGCCTACAATGAGCAGTTCTTC. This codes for CSARPPAYNEQFF.

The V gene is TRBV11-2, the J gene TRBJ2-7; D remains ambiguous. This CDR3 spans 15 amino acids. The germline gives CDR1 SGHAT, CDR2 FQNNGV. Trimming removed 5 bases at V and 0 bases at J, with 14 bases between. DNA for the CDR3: TGTGCCAGCAGCACCCCCCGCGGTAGCTCCTACGAGCAGTACTTC. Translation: CASSTPRGSSYEQYF.

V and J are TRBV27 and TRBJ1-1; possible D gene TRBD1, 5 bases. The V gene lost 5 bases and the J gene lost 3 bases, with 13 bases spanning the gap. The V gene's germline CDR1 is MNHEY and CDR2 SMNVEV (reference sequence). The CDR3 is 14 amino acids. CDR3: CASSRSGTYTEAFF. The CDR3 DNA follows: TGTGCCAGCAGTCGGTCAGGGACGTACACTGAAGCTTTCTTT.